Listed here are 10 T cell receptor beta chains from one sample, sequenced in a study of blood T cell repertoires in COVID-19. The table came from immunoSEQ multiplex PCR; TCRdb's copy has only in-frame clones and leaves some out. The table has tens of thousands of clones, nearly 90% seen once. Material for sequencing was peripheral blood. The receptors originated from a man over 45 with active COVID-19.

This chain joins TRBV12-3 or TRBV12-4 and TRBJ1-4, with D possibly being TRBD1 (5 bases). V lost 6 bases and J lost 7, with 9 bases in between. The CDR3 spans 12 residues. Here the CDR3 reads CASSLDSEKLFF. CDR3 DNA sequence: TGTGCCAGCAGCCTCGACAGTGAAAAACTGTTTTTT.

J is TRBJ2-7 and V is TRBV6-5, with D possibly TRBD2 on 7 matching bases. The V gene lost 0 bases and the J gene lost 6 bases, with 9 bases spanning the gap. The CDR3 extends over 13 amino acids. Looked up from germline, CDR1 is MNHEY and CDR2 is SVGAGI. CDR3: CASSYSRGGEQYF. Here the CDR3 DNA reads TGTGCCAGCAGTTACTCGAGGGGGGGCGAGCAGTACTTC.

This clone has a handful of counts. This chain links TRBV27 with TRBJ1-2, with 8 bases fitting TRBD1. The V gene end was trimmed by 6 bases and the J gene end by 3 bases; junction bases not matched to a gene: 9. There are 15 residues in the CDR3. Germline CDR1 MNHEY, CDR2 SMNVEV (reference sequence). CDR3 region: CASSVRQGTDYGYTF. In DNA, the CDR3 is TGTGCCAGCAGCGTCCGACAGGGGACGGACTATGGCTACACCTTC.

CDR3 in DNA: TGTGCCAGCAGCACATCAACTAACTATGGCTACACCTTC. Translation gives CASSTSTNYGYTF. The chain employs TRBV21-1 and TRBJ1-2; the tabulated D call, TRBD1, remains unverified against the DNA. TRBV21-1 is designated a pseudogene. The CDR3 contains 13 residues.

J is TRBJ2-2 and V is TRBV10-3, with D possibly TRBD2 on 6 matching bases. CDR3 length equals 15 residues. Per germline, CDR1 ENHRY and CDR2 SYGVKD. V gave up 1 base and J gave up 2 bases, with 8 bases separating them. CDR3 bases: TGTGCCATCAGTGAGTTGGGGGGTAACACCGGGGAGCTGTTTTTT. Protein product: CAISELGGNTGELFF.

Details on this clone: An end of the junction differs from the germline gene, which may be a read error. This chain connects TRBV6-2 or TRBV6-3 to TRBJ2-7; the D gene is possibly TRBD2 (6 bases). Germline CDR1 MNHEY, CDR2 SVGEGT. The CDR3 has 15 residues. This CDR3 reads CTSSYSGGRTYEQYF. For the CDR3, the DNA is TGTACCAGCAGTTACTCAGGAGGGCGGACCTACGAGCAGTACTTC.

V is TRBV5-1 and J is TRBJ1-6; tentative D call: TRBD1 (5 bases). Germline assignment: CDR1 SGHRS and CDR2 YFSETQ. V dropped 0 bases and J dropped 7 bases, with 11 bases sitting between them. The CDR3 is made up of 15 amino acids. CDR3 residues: CASSLGQGINSPLHF. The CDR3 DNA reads TGCGCCAGCAGCTTGGGGCAGGGTATCAATTCACCCCTCCACTTT.

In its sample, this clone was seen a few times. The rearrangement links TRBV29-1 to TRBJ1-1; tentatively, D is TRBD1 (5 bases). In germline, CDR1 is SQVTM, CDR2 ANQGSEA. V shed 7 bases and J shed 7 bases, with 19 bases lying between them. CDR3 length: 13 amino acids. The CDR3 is CSAQVWGQSEAFF. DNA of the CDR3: TGCAGCGCCCAAGTATGGGGCCAGAGTGAAGCTTTCTTT. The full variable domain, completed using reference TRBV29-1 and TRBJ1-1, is SAVISQKPSRDICQRGTSLTIQCQVDSQVTMMFWYRQQPGQSLTLIATANQGSEATYESGFVIDKFPISRPNLTFSTLTVSNMSPEDSSIYLCSAQVWGQSEAFFGQGTRLTVV.

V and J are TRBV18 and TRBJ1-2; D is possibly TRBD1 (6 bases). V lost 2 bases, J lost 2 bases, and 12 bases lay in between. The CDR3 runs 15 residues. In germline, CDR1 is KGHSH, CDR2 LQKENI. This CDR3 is CASSPIPGDNYGYTF. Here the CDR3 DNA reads TGTGCCAGCTCACCAATCCCAGGGGACAACTATGGCTACACCTTC.

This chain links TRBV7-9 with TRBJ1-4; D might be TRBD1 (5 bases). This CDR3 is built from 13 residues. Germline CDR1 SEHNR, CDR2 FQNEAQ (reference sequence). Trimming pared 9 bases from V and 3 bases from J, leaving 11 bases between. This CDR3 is CASSRVPNEKLFF. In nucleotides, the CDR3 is TGTGCCAGTTCCAGGGTGCCTAATGAAAAACTGTTTTTT.